This entry lists 32 T cell receptor beta chains sequenced from one sample in a study of molecular identifiers for immune sequencing clone quantification. TCRdb redid the calling of the PCR reads with MiXCR, one entry per CDR3 protein. The repertoire holds some 650,000 distinct CDR3 sequences, with about 20% as singletons. The sample comprised naive CD8+ T cells from blood, with Jurkat cell RNA spiked in. Subset defined: FACS-sorted CD8+CD4-CCR7+CD45RA+ naive T cells. The receptors were sampled from a human donor in good health. Some libraries in this study had Jurkat cell RNA spiked in.

This clonotype was picked up many times. The chain links TRBV5-4 to TRBJ2-3; weak D call: TRBD2 (6 bases). Per the germline V gene, CDR1 is SGHNT and CDR2 is YYREEE (reference sequence). The V gene lost 4 bases and the J gene lost 1 base, with 10 bases spanning the gap. The CDR3 has 14 residues. CDR3 nucleotide sequence: TGTGCCAGCAGCGGGCGGGGTGGCACAGATACGCAGTATTTT. Its translation is CASSGRGGTDTQYF.

This clonotype was picked up many times. J is TRBJ2-7 and V is TRBV27; the match to TRBD2 covers 8 bases. The CDR3 sequence is 14 residues long. Germline loops: CDR1 MNHEY, CDR2 SMNVEV (reference sequence). J gave up 2 bases and V 5 bases, and 5 bases lay outside the gene matches. The CDR3 spells CASSISGVPYEQYF. The CDR3 bases are TGTGCCAGCAGTATTAGCGGGGTGCCCTACGAGCAGTACTTC.

The V call is TRBV13, the J call TRBJ2-3, with 9 positions matching TRBD2. The CDR3 has 20 residues. V was clipped by 0 bases and J by 4 bases; unmatched bases: 17. In germline, CDR1 is PRHDT, CDR2 FYEKMQ (reference sequence). In DNA, the CDR3 is TGTGCCAGCAGCTTAGGCGGATCTGTCGGTTGGCGGGGGGGCTCAGATACGCAGTATTTT. Translating gives CASSLGGSVGWRGGSDTQYF. Together with reference TRBV13 and TRBJ2-3, the CDR3 gives the full variable domain: AAGVIQSPRHLIKEKRETATLKCYPIPRHDTVYWYQQGPGQDPQFLISFYEKMQSDKGSIPDRFSAQQFSDYHSELNMSSLELGDSALYFCASSLGGSVGWRGGSDTQYFGPGTRLTVL.

This clonotype was counted many times. The V and J genes are TRBV6-6 and TRBJ2-3, with 10 bases matching TRBD2. The CDR3 spans 17 residues. Germline CDR1 MNHNY, CDR2 SVGAGI (reference sequence). V was clipped by 5 bases and J by 3 bases; unmatched bases: 11. CDR3: CASSGPGLASETDTQYF. Here the CDR3 DNA reads TGTGCCAGCAGTGGACCGGGACTAGCGTCCGAAACAGATACGCAGTATTTT.

The sample holds a few counts of this clonotype. The chain recombines TRBV7-6 with TRBJ2-2; TRBD2 matches at 8 bases. V was pared by 2 bases and J by 1 base, with 9 bases of the junction left unmatched. The germline gives CDR1 SGHVS, CDR2 FNYEAQ. This CDR3 comprises 18 residues. Here the CDR3 DNA reads TGTGCCAGCAGCTTACGGGGGGGGGGGCGACTGAACACCGGGGAGCTGTTTTTT. It codes for CASSLRGGGRLNTGELFF. Together with reference TRBV7-6 and TRBJ2-2, the CDR3 gives the full variable domain: GAGVSQSPRYKVTKRGQDVALRCDPISGHVSLYWYRQALGQGPEFLTYFNYEAQQDKSGLPNDRFSAERPEGSISTLTIQRTEQRDSAMYRCASSLRGGGRLNTGELFFGEGSRLTVL.

This clonotype was detected many times. The V gene is TRBV5-8, the J gene TRBJ1-1; D ambiguous. This CDR3 is built from 13 residues. Deletions cut 5 bases from V and 8 bases from J, with 16 bases between. Per the germline V gene, CDR1 is SGHTS and CDR2 is YDEGEE. CDR3 bases: TGTGCCAGCAGTTACGCCGGCGTACTCGAAGCTTTCTTT. As protein: CASSYAGVLEAFF.

The chain joins TRBV9 to TRBJ2-1; tentatively, D is TRBD1 or TRBD2 (5 bases each). Deletions cut 0 bases from V and 0 bases from J, with 13 bases between. Germline CDR1 SGDLS, CDR2 YYNGEE. CDR3 length: 17 amino acids. CDR3 loop: CASSVGRGGSSYNEQFF. The DNA for the CDR3 is TGTGCCAGCAGCGTAGGTCGTGGGGGTAGCTCCTACAATGAGCAGTTCTTC.

The chain combines TRBV4-1 with TRBJ1-1; perhaps TRBD1 as D (5 bases). This CDR3 has 14 residues. Germline V gene lookup returns CDR1 MGHRA and CDR2 YSYEKL. V lost 2 bases to trimming and J lost 10 bases, with 17 bases between them. CDR3 amino acids: CASSQHRLVAGAFF. For the CDR3, the DNA is TGCGCCAGCAGCCAACACAGGCTTGTAGCTGGAGCTTTCTTT.

This clonotype has ten or more counts. The rearrangement joins TRBV27 to TRBJ2-7; TRBD1 aligns across 7 bases. Germline lookup yields CDR1 MNHEY and CDR2 SMNVEV (reference sequence). The trim removed 0 bases at V and 6 bases at J, leaving 5 bases unmatched. This CDR3 has 14 amino acids. CDR3 protein: CASSLSTAGGEQYF. CDR3 DNA sequence: TGTGCCAGCAGTTTATCGACAGCAGGGGGCGAGCAGTACTTC.

Remarks on this clonotype: Possible read error: a much larger clone is one base away. The rearrangement joins TRBV11-2 to TRBJ2-5; possibly TRBD1 for D (5 bases). This CDR3 contains 15 residues. Deletions cut 6 bases from V and 1 base from J, with 15 bases between. Per the germline V gene, CDR1 is SGHAT and CDR2 is FQNNGV. CDR3 DNA sequence: TGTGCCAGCAGATCGGACATCACTCCCCAAGAGACCCAGTACTTC. It yields the protein CASRSDITPQETQYF.

Of note for this clonotype: This clone may be a read error of a much larger clone one base away. The CDR3 nucleotides are TGTGCCAGTAGTAACCGACGAAGGAACACTGAAGCTTTCTTT. This codes for CASSNRRRNTEAFF. The V and J genes are TRBV19 and TRBJ1-1; no definite D call. The germline V and J ends were trimmed by 4 bases and 1 base, with 10 bases remaining between them. This CDR3 is built from 14 residues. The V gene's germline CDR1 is LNHDA and CDR2 SQIVND (reference sequence).

Regarding this clonotype: Relative to the germline gene, one junction end is altered; a read error may explain this. This rearrangement joins TRBV6-6 to TRBJ1-5; no firm D call. The CDR3 is 15 amino acids. Germline-derived CDR1 and CDR2 are MNHNY and SVGAGI (reference sequence). The CDR3 protein is CASSYGPYSYQPQHF. The CDR3 region has the DNA TGTGCCAGCAGTTATGGCCCTTATAGCTATCAGCCCCAGCATTTT.

This clonotype was detected only a few times. The rearrangement links TRBV6-2 or TRBV6-3 to TRBJ2-7; TRBD2 agrees at 9 bases. Germline values: CDR1 MNHEY, CDR2 SVGEGT. This CDR3 has 14 residues. The ends lost 8 bases at V and 6 bases at J; junction bases unmatched: 11. In DNA, the CDR3 is TGTGCCAGCGGTCATTTAGCGGGAGAAAGCGAGCAGTACTTC. The encoded protein is CASGHLAGESEQYF.

This clonotype was observed a few times. This sequence joins TRBV12-3 or TRBV12-4 and TRBJ2-7, with 8 bases aligning to TRBD1. The CDR3 has 15 amino acids. J was trimmed by 3 bases and V by 6 bases; bases with no gene match: 10. The CDR3 nucleotides are TGTGCCAGCAGGCGGGCCGGACAGGGTTACTACGAGCAGTACTTC. It yields the protein CASRRAGQGYYEQYF.

The chain recombines TRBV27 with TRBJ2-5; D may be TRBD1 (5 bases). The CDR3 totals 13 residues. Germline V gene data show CDR1 as MNHEY and CDR2 as SMNVEV (reference sequence). Trimming took off 3 bases at V and 6 bases at J, with 11 bases between the two ends. In DNA form, the CDR3 reads TGTGCCAGCAGTTTTGGTAGGGGTCAGACCCAGTACTTC. It yields the protein CASSFGRGQTQYF.

This clonotype was found a few times. A much larger clone differs by one base, so this may be a read error. The CDR3 here is CASSQGSGAGANQPQHF. CDR3 nucleotides: TGCGCCAGCAGCCAAGGCTCCGGGGCAGGGGCAAATCAGCCCCAGCATTTT. This chain links TRBV4-1 with TRBJ1-5; perhaps TRBD1 as D (6 bases). CDR1 MGHRA and CDR2 YSYEKL come from the germline V gene. The CDR3 spans 17 residues. V lost 1 base to trimming and J lost 4 bases, with 17 bases between them.

This clonotype came up a few times. The rearrangement joins TRBV7-8 to TRBJ1-6; no definite D call. Trimming took off 5 bases at V and 14 bases at J, with 22 bases between the two ends. Germline values: CDR1 SGHVS, CDR2 FQNEAQ. CDR3 length: 15 amino acids. CDR3: CASSRSGGGVFSLHF. The CDR3 DNA reads TGTGCCAGCAGCCGCAGCGGAGGTGGGGTTTTTTCCCTCCACTTT.

J is TRBJ1-5 and V is TRBV7-6, with TRBD1 matching 9 bases. This CDR3 region has 16 residues. Unmatched junction bases numbered 7, after V lost 5 bases and J lost 2 bases. The germline gives CDR1 SGHVS, CDR2 FNYEAQ. CDR3 in DNA: TGTGCCAGCAGCGAAGACAGGGGGGTGGGCAATCAGCCCCAGCATTTT. The encoded protein is CASSEDRGVGNQPQHF.

The table lists this clonotype with many counts. V is TRBV20-1 and J is TRBJ2-7; no definite D call. The germline CDR1 and CDR2 sequences are DFQATT and SNEGSKA (reference sequence). The CDR3 has 12 residues. The V gene lost 1 base and the J gene lost 4 bases, with 8 bases spanning the gap. The DNA of the CDR3 is TGCAGTGCTAGAGCAGAAGTTTACGAGCAGTACTTC. The encoded protein is CSARAEVYEQYF.

At least ten counts were recorded for this clonotype. The chain couples TRBV28 to TRBJ2-4; D possibly corresponds to TRBD2 (5 bases). Germline CDR1 and CDR2: MDHEN and SYDVKM. The germline V and J ends were trimmed by 6 bases and 8 bases, with 17 bases remaining between them. The CDR3 is 14 residues long. CDR3 DNA sequence: TGTGCCAGCAGCCCGAACGGGGTGATGGACATTCAGTACTTC. This codes for CASSPNGVMDIQYF.

Only a few counts were recorded for this clonotype. The CDR3 sequence: CAWSADGVGDTQYF. The CDR3, as DNA: TGTGCCTGGAGTGCCGACGGCGTTGGGGATACGCAGTATTTT. This chain uses TRBV30 with TRBJ2-3; D unclear. This CDR3 spans 14 amino acids. The germline V gene encodes CDR1 GTSNPN and CDR2 SVGIG (reference sequence). The germline V and J ends were trimmed by 1 base and 6 bases, with 14 bases remaining between them.

Worth noting for this clonotype: A much larger clone lies a single base off, so this may be a read error. V is TRBV6-5 and J is TRBJ2-7; 10 positions agree with TRBD2. J lost 2 bases, V lost 8 bases, and 9 bases had no gene match. Germline values: CDR1 MNHEY, CDR2 SVGAGI. This CDR3 region has 15 residues. CDR3 sequence reads: CASANLAGAAYEQYF. For the CDR3, the DNA is TGTGCCAGCGCCAACCTAGCGGGAGCTGCCTACGAGCAGTACTTC.

This clonotype was recorded at least ten times. This rearrangement joins TRBV30 to TRBJ1-4, with D hard to call. The germline V gene has CDR1 GTSNPN and CDR2 SVGIG (reference sequence). This CDR3 has 11 residues. Trimming shortened V by 4 bases and J by 10 bases, and 10 bases separated the two germline ends. This chain's CDR3 is CAWMVFGKLFF. The CDR3 DNA is TGTGCCTGGATGGTTTTTGGAAAACTGTTTTTT.

This clonotype was recorded at least ten times. The chain uses TRBV6-2 or TRBV6-3 and TRBJ2-1; perhaps TRBD2 as D (5 bases). CDR3 length: 13 residues. V lost 4 bases, J lost 5 bases, and 9 bases lay in between. The germline gives CDR1 MNHEY, CDR2 SVGEGT. The CDR3 DNA reads TGTGCCAGCAGTTTTCCGGGGAACAATGAGCAGTTCTTC. It yields the protein CASSFPGNNEQFF.

This clonotype has a count of ten or more. This rearrangement joins TRBV7-9 to TRBJ2-1, with D uncertain. The CDR3 has 13 amino acids. CDR1 is SEHNR, CDR2 FQNEAQ, per germline (reference sequence). Deletions cut 5 bases from V and 5 bases from J, with 10 bases between. The CDR3 DNA follows: TGTGCCAGCAGCCAAACCGAGAACAATGAGCAGTTCTTC. Protein sequence: CASSQTENNEQFF.

This clonotype was seen a few times. The J gene is TRBJ2-3, the V gene TRBV7-3, with 14 nucleotides matching TRBD2. This CDR3 has 17 residues. In germline, CDR1 is SGHTA, CDR2 FQGTGA. The V and J ends lost 5 bases and 6 bases, in that order; junction bases with no gene match: 10. CDR3 in DNA: TGTGCCAGCAGCGTCGGACTAGCGGGAGGAGTGGGTGATACGCAGTATTTT. This codes for CASSVGLAGGVGDTQYF.

This chain connects TRBV20-1 to TRBJ2-7; possible D gene TRBD2, 6 bases. The CDR3 contains 12 residues. Germline lookup yields CDR1 DFQATT and CDR2 SNEGSKA (reference sequence). The V end was cut by 2 bases, the J end by 3 bases, with 8 bases between. The CDR3 nucleotides are TGCAGTGCTAGAATAGCGGTCTACGAGCAGTACTTC. It translates to CSARIAVYEQYF.

This clonotype came up a few times. The V gene is TRBV9, the J gene TRBJ2-3; TRBD2 aligns across 10 bases. Germline CDR1 and CDR2: SGDLS and YYNGEE. This CDR3 is built from 15 residues. V trimming: 4 bases; J trimming: 0 bases; junction bases outside the gene matches: 2. This chain's CDR3 is CASSTSGISTDTQYF. CDR3 nucleotide sequence: TGTGCCAGCAGCACTAGCGGGATCAGCACAGATACGCAGTATTTT.

This clonotype was seen at least ten times. The CDR3 nucleotides read TGTGCCAGCAGTTACTCAGGGGTGGGCCAGCCCCAGCATTTT. Residues: CASSYSGVGQPQHF. This chain links TRBV6-2 or TRBV6-3 with TRBJ1-5; perhaps TRBD1 as D (5 bases). Germline CDR1 is MNHEY and CDR2 is SVGEGT. The V gene lost 0 bases and the J gene lost 7 bases, with 10 bases spanning the gap. The CDR3 sequence is 14 residues long.

Many counts were recorded for this clonotype. The chain couples TRBV4-3 to TRBJ1-2; TRBD1 agrees at 7 bases. J lost 0 bases, V lost 0 bases, and 7 bases had no gene match. CDR1 and CDR2 (germline): LGHNA, YSLEER. The CDR3 loop spans 17 amino acids. The DNA of the CDR3 is TGCGCCAGCAGCCAAGATTCAGGGACAGTGACTAACTATGGCTACACCTTC. It translates to CASSQDSGTVTNYGYTF.

This clonotype has at least ten counts. The rearrangement uses TRBV4-1 and TRBJ1-2, with unresolved D. The CDR3 totals 16 residues. Trimming cost V 4 bases and J 0 bases, with 15 bases left between them. Germline assignment: CDR1 MGHRA and CDR2 YSYEKL. CDR3 residues: CASSPSTERANYGYTF. The CDR3 region has the DNA TGCGCCAGCAGCCCTTCGACGGAGCGAGCTAACTATGGCTACACCTTC.

Comments on this clonotype: Since no conserved phenylalanine or tryptophan closes the CDR3, a read error is the likely cause. The chain links TRBV7-9 to TRBJ1-1, with D maybe TRBD1 (5 bases). V lost 3 bases to trimming and J lost 2 bases, with 13 bases between them. In germline, CDR1 is SEHNR, CDR2 FQNEAQ (reference sequence). The CDR3 covers 15 residues. The CDR3 DNA follows: TGTGCCAGCAGCTTGACCACAGGACACAACACTGAAGCTTTCCTT. It codes for CASSLTTGHNTEAFL.